These 21 T cell receptor beta chains share one sample of origin, sequenced in a study of cytomegalovirus exposure and HLA in healthy donors. 13 Jbeta primers and 60 Vbeta primers were used for the PCR. Produced via immunoSEQ multiplex PCR; TCRdb's table is partial and in-frame only. The sample lists 55,000 to 65,000 clones, 70% to 75% occurring once. What was sequenced was PBMCs. These receptors all stem from a man aged 25-45 years in good health and CMV-seropositive.

CDR3 nucleotides: TGTGCCAGAAGCTTGCGAGAGGGAGTCTATGGCTACACCTTC. Amino acid sequence: CARSLREGVYGYTF. V usage is TRBV7-5 and J usage is TRBJ1-2. TRBV7-5 is designated a pseudogene. CDR3 size: 14 residues.

This chain links TRBV29-1 with TRBJ1-1; 8 bases match TRBD1. This CDR3 is built from 14 residues. The germline V gene encodes CDR1 SQVTM and CDR2 ANQGSEA. V was pared by 4 bases and J by 5 bases, with 9 bases of the junction left unmatched. This chain's CDR3 is CSVGGGRGPTEAFF. CDR3 bases: TGCAGCGTTGGGGGGGGCAGGGGGCCGACTGAAGCTTTCTTT.

In this sample, this clone turned up once. The rearrangement uses TRBV7-3 and TRBJ1-1; D remains ambiguous. V shed 1 base and J shed 3 bases, with 6 bases lying between them. The CDR3 runs to 13 residues. Germline V CDR1 and CDR2: SGHTA, FQGTGA. The CDR3 DNA is TGTGCCAGCAGCTTAAGTTCAGACACTGAAGCTTTCTTT. This gives the protein CASSLSSDTEAFF.

V and J are TRBV4-3 and TRBJ2-7, with 7 bases fitting TRBD2. The trim removed 0 bases at V and 0 bases at J, leaving 5 bases unmatched. The CDR3 spans 16 residues. CDR1 and CDR2 (germline): LGHNA, YSLEER. In nucleotides, the CDR3 is TGCGCCAGCAGCCAAGATTCGCGGGGGAGCTCCTACGAGCAGTACTTC. It encodes CASSQDSRGSSYEQYF.

The chain recombines TRBV5-1 with TRBJ1-1; tentative D call: TRBD1 (5 bases). V lost 0 bases and J lost 5, with 11 bases in between. Germline V gives CDR1 SGHRS, CDR2 YFSETQ. CDR3 length: 14 residues. Here the CDR3 DNA reads TGCGCCAGCAGCTTGGAAGGGGTACGGACTGAAGCTTTCTTT. This translates into CASSLEGVRTEAFF.

This rearrangement joins TRBV10-2 to TRBJ2-5, with 10 bases lining up with TRBD2. CDR3 length: 13 residues. Germline V gives CDR1 WSHSY, CDR2 SAAADI. Losses at the gene ends were 2 bases for V and 7 bases for J; bases not matched to a gene: 1. This chain's CDR3 is CASSESGRGTQYF. The CDR3 DNA sequence: TGCGCCAGCAGTGAGAGCGGGAGGGGGACCCAGTACTTC.

The CDR3 DNA is TGTGCCAGCAGCTTCGCGGGGGTAGAGACCCAGTACTTC. Its protein is CASSFAGVETQYF. The chain links TRBV7-9 to TRBJ2-5; 7 bases line up with TRBD2. The CDR3 consists of 13 residues. V was pared by 3 bases and J by 4 bases, with 2 bases of the junction left unmatched. Germline CDR1 is SEHNR and CDR2 is FQNEAQ (reference sequence).

The table lists this clone with a few counts. The rearrangement joins TRBV10-3 to TRBJ2-6; 8 positions agree with TRBD2. The junction had 0 bases not matched to a gene; V was cut back by 9 bases and J by 2 bases. The CDR3 extends over 13 amino acids. CDR1 ENHRY and CDR2 SYGVKD come from the germline V gene. CDR3 sequence: CAMGLAGANVLTF. The CDR3 DNA is TGTGCCATGGGACTAGCTGGGGCCAACGTCCTGACTTTC.

The chain carries TRBV5-4 and TRBJ2-5; D is possibly TRBD2 (6 bases). Per the germline V gene, CDR1 is SGHNT and CDR2 is YYREEE (reference sequence). The CDR3 runs to 14 residues. V lost 0 bases to trimming and J lost 4 bases, with 10 bases between them. The CDR3 DNA follows: TGTGCCAGCAGCTTGGGGGGAGGCGGAGAGACCCAGTACTTC. Translating gives CASSLGGGGETQYF.

V gene TRBV25-1 combines with J gene TRBJ2-3, with 8 bases identical to TRBD1. The CDR3 has 15 residues. CDR1 and CDR2 (germline): MGHDK, SYGVNS. V lost 5 bases and J lost 3; bases outside the gene matches: 7. The CDR3 loop is CASSKGQEKTDTQYF. CDR3 sequence (DNA): TGTGCCAGCAGTAAGGGACAGGAAAAGACAGATACGCAGTATTTT. Supplemented by reference TRBV25-1 and TRBJ2-3, the full variable domain reads EADIYQTPRYLVIGTGKKITLECSQTMGHDKMYWYQQDPGMELHLIHYSYGVNSTEKGDLSSESTVSRIRTEHFPLTLESARPSHTSQYLCASSKGQEKTDTQYFGPGTRLTVL.

V gene TRBV4-1 combines with J gene TRBJ2-7; D ambiguous. CDR1 and CDR2 (germline): MGHRA, YSYEKL. Deletions cut 0 bases from V and 4 bases from J, with 13 bases between. The CDR3 consists of 15 residues. This CDR3 reads CASSQDSGQAYEQYF. The CDR3 DNA reads TGCGCCAGCAGCCAAGATAGTGGGCAGGCTTACGAGCAGTACTTC.

The chain has TRBV7-2 and TRBJ1-5; 8 nucleotides line up with TRBD1. Germline V CDR1 and CDR2: SGHTA, FQGNSA. The CDR3 has 17 residues. V lost 5 bases and J lost 7; bases outside the gene matches: 16. The CDR3 sequence is CASSPGWAQGARQPQHF. The CDR3 DNA sequence: TGTGCCAGCAGCCCCGGGTGGGCCCAGGGGGCACGGCAGCCCCAGCATTTT. The whole variable domain, filled in from reference TRBV7-2 and TRBJ1-5, reads GAGVSQSPSNKVTEKGKDVELRCDPISGHTALYWYRQSLGQGLEFLIYFQGNSAPDKSGLPSDRFSAERTGGSVSTLTIQRTQQEDSAVYLCASSPGWAQGARQPQHFGDGTRLSIL.

The rearrangement joins TRBV20-1 to TRBJ2-7; 7 bases fit TRBD1. Trimming removed 6 bases from V and 6 bases from J; junction bases left unmatched: 5. Per the germline V gene, CDR1 is DFQATT and CDR2 is SNEGSKA (reference sequence). The CDR3 consists of 11 residues. The CDR3 DNA reads TGCAGTGCGGAGACAGGGTTCGAGCAGTACTTC. Translated, it gives CSAETGFEQYF.

The chain carries TRBV6-5 and TRBJ2-1; D possibly corresponds to TRBD2 (6 bases). The germline V gene encodes CDR1 MNHEY and CDR2 SVGAGI. V was pared by 6 bases and J by 5 bases, with 11 bases between. The CDR3 has 13 amino acids. CDR3 loop: CASSVWGDNEQFF. The CDR3 nucleotides are TGTGCCAGCAGCGTTTGGGGGGACAATGAGCAGTTCTTC.

This clone showed up just a few times. J is TRBJ2-2 and V is TRBV28; 8 bases agree with TRBD2. The germline V gene has CDR1 MDHEN and CDR2 SYDVKM. Losses at the gene ends were 11 bases for V and 6 bases for J; bases not matched to a gene: 5. The CDR3 loop spans 12 amino acids. In DNA, the CDR3 is TGTGCCGGTCAGGGACTAGCCGGGGAGCTGTTTTTT. Residues: CAGQGLAGELFF.

This clone was observed once. The chain is built from TRBV29-1 and TRBJ2-1, with TRBD1 identical over 7 bases. CDR1 SQVTM and CDR2 ANQGSEA come from the germline V gene. V gave up 7 bases and J gave up 1 base; unmatched junction bases: 7. CDR3 length equals 14 residues. CDR3 loop: CSGGLDRSYNEQFF. The CDR3 DNA is TGCAGCGGGGGATTGGACAGGTCCTACAATGAGCAGTTCTTC.

V gene TRBV6-5 combines with J gene TRBJ2-2; D gene ambiguous. CDR3 length: 13 residues. Germline values: CDR1 MNHEY, CDR2 SVGAGI. Between the trimmed V and J ends, which lost 6 bases and 2 bases, there was a span of 7 bases. The CDR3 reads CASRETNTGELFF. CDR3 DNA sequence: TGTGCCAGCAGGGAGACTAACACCGGGGAGCTGTTTTTT.

This chain connects TRBV14 to TRBJ1-1; D gene ambiguous. The CDR3 runs to 11 residues. V dropped 8 bases and J dropped 4 bases, with 8 bases sitting between them. Germline V gives CDR1 SGHDN, CDR2 FVKESK. Written as DNA, the CDR3 is TGTGCCAGCGGCCCTTTCACTGAAGCTTTCTTT. Translation gives CASGPFTEAFF.

This chain joins TRBV18 and TRBJ2-7, with D tentatively TRBD1 (5 bases). The V end lost 3 bases, the J end lost 3 bases, and 27 bases lay between the germline ends. Germline CDR1 and CDR2: KGHSH and LQKENI. CDR3 length equals 19 residues. The CDR3 sequence: CASSPKGQPIQGVYYEQYF. The CDR3 coding sequence is TGTGCCAGCTCACCCAAAGGGCAGCCGATCCAAGGGGTCTACTACGAGCAGTACTTC.

The rearrangement uses TRBV7-9 and TRBJ2-7, with 8 bases that match TRBD1. This CDR3 is 15 amino acids long. J was trimmed by 2 bases and V by 3 bases; bases with no gene match: 6. Per the germline V gene, CDR1 is SEHNR and CDR2 is FQNEAQ (reference sequence). The CDR3 loop is CASSFRTGPTYEQYF. The CDR3 nucleotides are TGTGCCAGCAGCTTTCGGACAGGGCCCACCTACGAGCAGTACTTC.

This clone came up a few times. Here the CDR3 DNA reads TGTGCCAGCAGTTGGGGTAGGGGCACCGGGGAGCTGTTTTTT. This sequence encodes CASSWGRGTGELFF. This sequence joins TRBV28 and TRBJ2-2; tentative D call: TRBD1 (5 bases). V was clipped by 4 bases and J by 4 bases, with 10 bases between them. Germline V lookup: CDR1 MDHEN, CDR2 SYDVKM. The CDR3 loop spans 14 amino acids. The full variable domain, rest sourced from reference TRBV28 and TRBJ2-2, is DVKVTQSSRYLVKRTGEKVFLECVQDMDHENMFWYRQDPGLGLRLIYFSYDVKMKEKGDIPEGYSVSREKKERFSLILESASTNQTSMYLCASSWGRGTGELFFGEGSRLTVL.